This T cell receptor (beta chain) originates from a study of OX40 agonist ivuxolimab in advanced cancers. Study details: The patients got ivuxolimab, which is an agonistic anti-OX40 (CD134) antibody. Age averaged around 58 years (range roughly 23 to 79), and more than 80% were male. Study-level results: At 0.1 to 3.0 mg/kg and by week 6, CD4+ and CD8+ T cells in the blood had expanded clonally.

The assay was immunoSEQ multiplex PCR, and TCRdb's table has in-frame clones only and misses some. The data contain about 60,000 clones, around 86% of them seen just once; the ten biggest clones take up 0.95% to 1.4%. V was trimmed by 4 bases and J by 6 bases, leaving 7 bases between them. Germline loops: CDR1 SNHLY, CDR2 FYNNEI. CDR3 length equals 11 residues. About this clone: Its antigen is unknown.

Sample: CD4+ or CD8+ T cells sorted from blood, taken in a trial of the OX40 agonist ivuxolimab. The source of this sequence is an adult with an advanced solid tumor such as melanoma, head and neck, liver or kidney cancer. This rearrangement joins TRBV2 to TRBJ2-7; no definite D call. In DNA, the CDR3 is TGTGCCAGCAGTGCAGCTCGCGAGCAGTACTTC. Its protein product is CASSAAREQYF.